The T cell receptor beta chain under discussion was sequenced for a study of human T cells and chemical hapten exposure. Study-level information: Minor volume differences among pooled libraries chiefly drove per-sample TCR yield variation.

MiXCR, run by TCRdb on the RACE reads, gives a single entry per CDR3 protein. The table records around 70,000 distinct CDR3 sequences, roughly 6.1% of them present only once. The time point here: healthy volunteer bleed at 6 weeks. Sequencing started from total RNA isolated from unfractionated whole blood. This clonotype came up a few times. The source is a female donor in good health. Some clones in this sample may be carry-over from other donors' samples. Sequenced material: whole blood.

The CDR3 DNA reads TGCAGTGCTAGAGATACAAAGAGGACAGCCTCTTTAGCCAAAAACATTCAGTACTTC. Translated, it gives CSARDTKRTASLAKNIQYF. The V gene is TRBV20-1, the J gene TRBJ2-4; D may be TRBD1 (6 bases). The ends were cut back, 0 bases at V and 0 bases at J, with 21 bases in the middle. The CDR3 contains 19 residues. Germline lookup yields CDR1 DFQATT and CDR2 SNEGSKA (reference sequence).